Presented here are 25 T cell receptor beta chains from one specimen sequenced in a study of cytomegalovirus exposure and HLA in healthy donors. A multiplex PCR was run with 60 Vbeta primers and 13 Jbeta primers. Assay used: immunoSEQ multiplex PCR; TCRdb lists only in-frame clones, some missing. The profile shows some 150,000 clones, 85% of them singletons. Sequencing was performed on PBMCs. The receptors come from a woman between 18 and 29 years old in good health and CMV-seronegative.

This chain connects TRBV21-1 to TRBJ1-5; TRBD1, the table's D call, was not compared with the DNA. TRBV21-1 is assigned pseudogene status. The CDR3 consists of 18 residues. CDR3 sequence: CASSKFDRGTLVNQPQHF. Here the CDR3 DNA reads TGTGCCAGCAGCAAATTCGACAGGGGTACCCTTGTCAATCAGCCCCAGCATTTT.

The chain has TRBV6-5 and TRBJ1-1, with D uncertain. Germline V gene lookup returns CDR1 MNHEY and CDR2 SVGAGI. The CDR3 totals 13 residues. V was shortened by 0 bases and J by 5 bases, with 7 bases between the two germline ends. The CDR3 nucleotides are TGTGCCAGCAGTTACTCGAGAGGAACTGAAGCTTTCTTT. Translating it yields CASSYSRGTEAFF.

The chain uses TRBV4-1 and TRBJ2-2, with 10 positions matching TRBD2. The CDR3 extends over 20 amino acids. Losses at the gene ends were 4 bases for V and 0 bases for J; bases not matched to a gene: 14. CDR1 is MGHRA and CDR2 is YSYEKL in the germline V gene. The CDR3 protein is CASSLGGASGGPPNTGELFF. The CDR3 DNA follows: TGCGCCAGCAGCCTCGGCGGAGCTAGCGGGGGCCCTCCGAACACCGGGGAGCTGTTTTTT.

The V call is TRBV9, the J call TRBJ2-3; tentatively, D is TRBD1 (5 bases). The CDR3 contains 16 residues. The germline gives CDR1 SGDLS, CDR2 YYNGEE. The V and J ends lost 4 bases and 2 bases respectively, with 17 bases between them. The CDR3 bases are TGTGCCAGCAGCCGCCAGAACAGGATTTTCACAGATACGCAGTATTTT. Residues: CASSRQNRIFTDTQYF.

The rearrangement uses TRBV7-9 and TRBJ1-1; 8 nucleotides align to TRBD1. Losses at the gene ends were 5 bases for V and 2 bases for J; bases not matched to a gene: 7. The germline V gene has CDR1 SEHNR and CDR2 FQNEAQ (reference sequence). The CDR3 is 15 amino acids. CDR3 residues: CASSPWTGPNTEAFF. In DNA, the CDR3 is TGTGCCAGCAGCCCTTGGACAGGGCCAAACACTGAAGCTTTCTTT.

J is TRBJ2-6 and V is TRBV1; the table gives TRBD2 as D, unverified against the DNA. TRBV1 is a pseudogene locus. This CDR3 is 21 amino acids long. In DNA form, the CDR3 reads TGCACCAGCAGCCAAGATACGGGACTCAGTGGGGGAGGCTCTGGGGCCAACGTCCTGACTTTC. Amino acid sequence: CTSSQDTGLSGGGSGANVLTF.

The chain couples TRBV7-5 to TRBJ2-5; the table assigns TRBD1, which was not confirmed against the DNA. TRBV7-5 is a listed pseudogene. CDR3 length equals 16 residues. The CDR3 reads CARSLVRQGDQETQYF. In nucleotides, the CDR3 is TGTGCCAGAAGCTTAGTTCGACAGGGGGACCAAGAGACCCAGTACTTC.

This clone has only one observation. The V gene is TRBV28, the J gene TRBJ2-7; 12 bases align to TRBD2. With 3 bases clipped from V and 3 bases from J, the junction kept 12 bases outside the gene matches. CDR1 and CDR2 from the germline V gene are MDHEN and SYDVKM. This CDR3 has 18 residues. CDR3 sequence reads: CASSFRGTSGPLHYEQYF. The CDR3 DNA reads as TGTGCCAGCAGTTTTAGGGGGACTAGCGGGCCACTACACTACGAGCAGTACTTC.

This clone was found once. This chain connects TRBV9 to TRBJ2-1; no reliable D call. The CDR3 is 15 amino acids. The ends were cut back, 5 bases at V and 0 bases at J, with 12 bases in the middle. CDR1 is SGDLS and CDR2 is YYNGEE in the germline V gene. CDR3 residues: CASSRLVSSYNEQFF. CDR3 coding DNA: TGTGCCAGCAGTAGACTCGTGAGCTCCTACAATGAGCAGTTCTTC.

The CDR3 reads CASSSGTSYTEAFF. The DNA for the CDR3 is TGTGCCAGCAGTTCAGGGACATCTTACACTGAAGCTTTCTTT. V gene TRBV28 combines with J gene TRBJ1-1; the D gene is possibly TRBD1 (6 bases). This CDR3 has 14 amino acids. Germline V gives CDR1 MDHEN, CDR2 SYDVKM. Between the trimmed V and J ends, which lost 4 bases and 3 bases, there was a span of 12 bases.

The gene calls are TRBV7-9 and TRBJ2-7; 10 bases are shared with TRBD1. Germline lookup yields CDR1 SEHNR and CDR2 FQNEAQ (reference sequence). V gave up 8 bases and J gave up 4 bases; unmatched junction bases: 8. This CDR3 spans 14 amino acids. The CDR3 region is CASQTPGQGYEQYF. CDR3 DNA sequence: TGTGCCAGCCAAACTCCGGGACAGGGGTACGAGCAGTACTTC.

This chain links TRBV28 with TRBJ1-5; D possibly corresponds to TRBD1 (6 bases). The V and J ends lost 6 bases and 0 bases respectively, with 15 bases between them. The CDR3 length is 16 residues. Per germline, CDR1 MDHEN and CDR2 SYDVKM. As DNA, the CDR3 is TGTGCCAGCAGCCCCGCCGGGACAAATAGCAATCAGCCCCAGCATTTT. Translating it yields CASSPAGTNSNQPQHF.

V usage is TRBV28 and J usage is TRBJ2-7; D is undetermined. The CDR3 length is 15 residues. Germline CDR1 MDHEN, CDR2 SYDVKM. Trimming shortened V by 6 bases and J by 6 bases, and 21 bases separated the two germline ends. CDR3 coding DNA: TGTGCCAGCAGCCCATCTGACACCCTACTGAGCGAGCAGTACTTC. It is translated as CASSPSDTLLSEQYF.

The chain couples TRBV15 to TRBJ1-2; D not certain. CDR3 length: 13 amino acids. Between the trimmed V and J ends, which lost 0 bases and 6 bases, there was a span of 8 bases. Germline V gene sequence: CDR1 LNHNV, CDR2 YYDKDF (reference sequence). The CDR3, as DNA: TGTGCCACCAGCAGAGACACGGCGGATGGCTACACCTTC. It translates to CATSRDTADGYTF.

The rearrangement uses TRBV6-5 and TRBJ2-3; TRBD1 agrees at 9 bases. The CDR3 runs to 14 residues. Germline V CDR1 and CDR2: MNHEY, SVGAGI. J gave up 4 bases and V 7 bases, and 6 bases lay outside the gene matches. The CDR3 bases are TGTGCCAGCACGGACAGGGGCCGGGCAGATACGCAGTATTTT. Translating it yields CASTDRGRADTQYF.

This chain links TRBV6-5 with TRBJ1-2; 7 bases line up with TRBD1. Germline lookup yields CDR1 MNHEY and CDR2 SVGAGI. This CDR3 has 14 residues. The ends lost 4 bases at V and 5 bases at J; junction bases unmatched: 7. The CDR3 DNA reads as TGTGCCAGCAGTTGGGACAGTGCCTCTTATGGCTACACCTTC. Translating it yields CASSWDSASYGYTF.

The V gene is TRBV10-3, the J gene TRBJ1-2; D is possibly TRBD1 (5 bases). The V gene's germline CDR1 is ENHRY and CDR2 SYGVKD. This CDR3 region has 15 residues. V lost 4 bases to trimming and J lost 1 base, with 13 bases between them. This chain's CDR3 is CAISGLEGSNYGYTF. CDR3 DNA sequence: TGTGCCATCAGTGGTTTGGAGGGGAGTAACTATGGCTACACCTTC.

This clone was counted a few times. CDR3 DNA sequence: TGTGCCAGCAGCGCGGGGACTAGCGGGAGTTATCCGGCGTACTTC. It encodes CASSAGTSGSYPAYF. The V gene is TRBV5-4, the J gene TRBJ2-7, with TRBD2 matching 14 bases. V lost 4 bases to trimming and J lost 12 bases; unmatched junction nucleotides: 12. Looked up from germline, CDR1 is SGHNT and CDR2 is YYREEE (reference sequence). The CDR3 contains 15 residues.

This chain joins TRBV4-3 and TRBJ2-5; 11 bases line up with TRBD2. The end of the DNA fits TRBJ2-7 better, so the J call may be wrong. CDR1 and CDR2 (germline): LGHNA, YSLEER. This CDR3 has 15 amino acids. The CDR3 region is CASSPTSGSVYEQYF. CDR3 DNA: TGCGCCAGCAGCCCCACTAGCGGGAGTGTCTACGAGCAGTACTTC.

The genes are TRBV9 and TRBJ2-5, with D possibly matching TRBD2 (6 bases). CDR3 size: 13 residues. Germline-derived CDR1 and CDR2 are SGDLS and YYNGEE. The V end was cut by 4 bases, the J end by 3 bases, with 10 bases between. The CDR3 sequence: CASSTTSEETQYF. CDR3 DNA: TGTGCCAGCAGCACGACTAGTGAAGAGACCCAGTACTTC. Together with reference TRBV9 and TRBJ2-5, the CDR3 gives the full variable domain: DSGVTQTPKHLITATGQRVTLRCSPRSGDLSVYWYQQSLDQGLQFLIQYYNGEERAKGNILERFSAQQFPDLHSELNLSSLELGDSALYFCASSTTSEETQYFGPGTRLLVL.

This chain uses TRBV9 with TRBJ1-4; perhaps TRBD1 as D (6 bases). The V end lost 8 bases, the J end lost 5 bases, and 28 bases lay between the germline ends. The CDR3 extends over 18 amino acids. Germline V CDR1 and CDR2: SGDLS, YYNGEE. In DNA form, the CDR3 reads TGTGCCAGAACAGAAAGAACAGGGTCTGCCGGACCGAATGAAAAACTGTTTTTT. As protein: CARTERTGSAGPNEKLFF.

The chain joins TRBV7-6 to TRBJ1-2; D not resolved. The CDR3 loop spans 14 amino acids. The V gene's germline CDR1 is SGHVS and CDR2 FNYEAQ. Trimming removed 5 bases from V and 8 bases from J, with 18 bases in between. The CDR3 spells CASSLTPGATGYTF. CDR3 nucleotides: TGTGCCAGCAGCCTAACCCCGGGAGCCACAGGCTACACCTTC.

The chain uses TRBV12-5 and TRBJ2-1; possibly TRBD1 for D (7 bases). V lost 4 bases and J 10 bases, leaving 14 bases between the germline ends. CDR3 length equals 13 residues. Per germline, CDR1 LGHNT and CDR2 FRNRAP. The CDR3 sequence is CASGSAGGNEQFF. The CDR3 nucleotides read TGTGCTAGTGGTTCGGCAGGGGGGAACGAGCAGTTCTTC.

The chain recombines TRBV4-3 with TRBJ2-7, with 9 nucleotides matching TRBD1. CDR1 is LGHNA and CDR2 is YSLEER in the germline V gene. The CDR3 runs to 15 residues. V lost 1 base, J lost 2 bases, and 3 bases stayed unmatched. The CDR3 here is CASSQAGDRAYEQYF. The CDR3 DNA sequence: TGCGCCAGCAGCCAAGCCGGGGACAGGGCCTACGAGCAGTACTTC.

This clone was counted a single time. The sample holds other DNA sequences that translate to the same CDR3. V is TRBV28 and J is TRBJ2-5; no firm D call. CDR3 length equals 13 residues. Trimming removed 3 bases at V and 5 bases at J, with 10 bases between. CDR1 is MDHEN, CDR2 SYDVKM, per germline. As DNA, the CDR3 is TGTGCCAGCAGTTTCTCGGGTATGGAGACCCAGTACTTC. Amino acids: CASSFSGMETQYF.